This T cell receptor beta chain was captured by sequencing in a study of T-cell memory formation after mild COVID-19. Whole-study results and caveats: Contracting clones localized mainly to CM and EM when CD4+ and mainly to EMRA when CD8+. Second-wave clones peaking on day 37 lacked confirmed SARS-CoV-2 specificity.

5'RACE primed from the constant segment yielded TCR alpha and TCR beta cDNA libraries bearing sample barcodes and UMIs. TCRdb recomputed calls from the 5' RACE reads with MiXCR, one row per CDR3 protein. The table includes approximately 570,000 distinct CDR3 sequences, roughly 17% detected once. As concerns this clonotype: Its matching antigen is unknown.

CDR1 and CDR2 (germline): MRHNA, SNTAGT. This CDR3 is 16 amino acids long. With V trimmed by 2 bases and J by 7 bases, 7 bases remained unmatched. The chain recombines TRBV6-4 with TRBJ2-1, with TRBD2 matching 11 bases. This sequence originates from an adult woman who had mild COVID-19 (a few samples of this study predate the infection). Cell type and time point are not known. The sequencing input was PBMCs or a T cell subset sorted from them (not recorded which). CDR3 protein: CASSDDRTSGQNEQFF. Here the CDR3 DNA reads TGTGCCAGCAGTGACGATCGGACTAGCGGGCAAAATGAGCAGTTCTTC.